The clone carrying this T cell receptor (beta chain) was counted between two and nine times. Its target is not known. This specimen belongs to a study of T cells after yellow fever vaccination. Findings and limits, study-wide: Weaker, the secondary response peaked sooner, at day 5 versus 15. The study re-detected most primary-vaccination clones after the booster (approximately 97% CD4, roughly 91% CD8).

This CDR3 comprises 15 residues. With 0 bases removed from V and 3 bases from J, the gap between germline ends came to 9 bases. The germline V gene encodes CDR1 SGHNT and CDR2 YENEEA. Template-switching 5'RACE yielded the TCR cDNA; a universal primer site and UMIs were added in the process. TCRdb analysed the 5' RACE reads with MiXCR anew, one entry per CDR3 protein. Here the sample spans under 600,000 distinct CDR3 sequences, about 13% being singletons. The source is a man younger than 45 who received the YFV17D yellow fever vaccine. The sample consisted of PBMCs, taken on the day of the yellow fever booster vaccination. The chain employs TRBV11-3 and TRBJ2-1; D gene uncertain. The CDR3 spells CASSLDPTSYNEQFF. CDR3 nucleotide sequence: TGTGCCAGCAGCTTAGATCCAACCAGCTACAATGAGCAGTTCTTC.